This is a list of T cell receptor beta chains from one sample in a study of OX40 agonist ivuxolimab in advanced cancers. Sequencing was performed with immunoSEQ multiplex PCR; in TCRdb, only in-frame clones are kept and a portion is missing. The profile shows tens of thousands of clones, around 91% of them singletons. The specimen comprised CD4+ or CD8+ T cells sorted from blood, sampled in a trial of the OX40 agonist ivuxolimab. All receptors come from an adult with an advanced solid tumor such as melanoma, head and neck, liver or kidney cancer. The CDR3 runs from the conserved cysteine through the conserved F or W. D genes are given only for firm matches. Some rows mark clone size as missing; the rest say once, few, many or name a class of expanded clone.

d_gene: .
v_gene: TRBV7-2
abundance: .
len: 12
j_gene: TRBJ2-3
CDR3nt: TGTGCCAGCAGCCCATACGGGGATACGCAGTATTTT
CDR3aa: CASSPYGDTQYF

d_gene: .
v_gene: TRBV10-3
abundance: .
len: 15
j_gene: TRBJ2-3
CDR3nt: TGTGCCATCAGTGTGGAAGGCCTAGGCACAGATACGCAGTATTTT
CDR3aa: CAISVEGLGTDTQYF

d_gene: .
v_gene: TRBV7-9
abundance: .
len: 14
j_gene: TRBJ2-4
CDR3nt: TGTGCCAGCAGCTTAAGGGGACACGGGGACATTCAGTACTTC
CDR3aa: CASSLRGHGDIQYF

d_gene: .
v_gene: TRBV6-5
abundance: .
len: 15
j_gene: TRBJ1-5
CDR3nt: TGTGCCAGCAGCCCCGGCGGCAGGGAAAATCAGCCCCAGCATTTT
CDR3aa: CASSPGGRENQPQHF

d_gene: TRBD2
v_gene: TRBV7-7
abundance: once
len: 17
j_gene: TRBJ2-3
CDR3nt: TGTGCTAGCAGCTTAGGGACTAGCGGGGGAGGAAGAGATACGCAGTATTTT
CDR3aa: CASSLGTSGGGRDTQYF

d_gene: .
v_gene: TRBV6-4
abundance: .
len: 14
j_gene: TRBJ2-3
CDR3nt: TGTGCCAGCAGTTTGAATAGGGGAACAGATACGCAGTATTTT
CDR3aa: CASSLNRGTDTQYF

d_gene: .
v_gene: TRBV2
abundance: .
len: 15
j_gene: TRBJ1-2
CDR3nt: TGTGCCAGCAGTGAACGGGGGGCGCTTAACTATGGCTACACCTTC
CDR3aa: CASSERGALNYGYTF

d_gene: .
v_gene: TRBV6-1
abundance: .
len: 15
j_gene: TRBJ1-5
CDR3nt: TGTGCCAGCAGTGAACAGCCCGGGGTACAACAGCCCCAGCATTTT
CDR3aa: CASSEQPGVQQPQHF

d_gene: .
v_gene: TRBV12-5
abundance: .
len: 13
j_gene: TRBJ1-5
CDR3nt: TGTGCTAGTGGGTTACAGGGTTATCAGCCCCAGCATTTT
CDR3aa: CASGLQGYQPQHF

d_gene: .
v_gene: TRBV7-8
abundance: once
len: 13
j_gene: TRBJ2-7
CDR3nt: TGTGCCAGCAGCCCCAAGGGTAACTACGAGCAGTACTTC
CDR3aa: CASSPKGNYEQYF

d_gene: .
v_gene: TRBV19
abundance: few
len: 14
j_gene: TRBJ2-1
CDR3nt: TGTGCCAGTAGTATACTCTGGCAGACCAATGAGCAGTTCTTC
CDR3aa: CASSILWQTNEQFF

d_gene: .
v_gene: TRBV5-1
abundance: .
len: 15
j_gene: TRBJ2-1
CDR3nt: TGCGCCAGCAGCTTGTCGAGCGGGTTTAACAATGAGCAGTTCTTC
CDR3aa: CASSLSSGFNNEQFF

d_gene: .
v_gene: TRBV6-4
abundance: .
len: 15
j_gene: TRBJ2-3
CDR3nt: TGTGCCAGCAGACCGACGGATTCCCGCACAGATACGCAGTATTTT
CDR3aa: CASRPTDSRTDTQYF

d_gene: .
v_gene: TRBV19
abundance: once
len: 15
j_gene: TRBJ1-1
CDR3nt: TGTGCCAGTAGTACCTGGGGTTTGGTGAACACTGAAGCTTTCTTT
CDR3aa: CASSTWGLVNTEAFF

d_gene: .
v_gene: TRBV19
abundance: .
len: 16
j_gene: TRBJ1-2
CDR3nt: TGTGCCAGTAGTGGAGGGACTCAAAACTGGGACTATGGCTACACCTTC
CDR3aa: CASSGGTQNWDYGYTF

d_gene: .
v_gene: TRBV5-1
abundance: .
len: 14
j_gene: TRBJ2-3
CDR3nt: TGCGCCAGCAGCTTGGAACAACAAACAGATACGCAGTATTTT
CDR3aa: CASSLEQQTDTQYF

d_gene: .
v_gene: TRBV18
abundance: .
len: 15
j_gene: TRBJ1-1
CDR3nt: TGTGCCAGCTCACCCGCCTGGACAAAGAACACTGAAGCTTTCTTT
CDR3aa: CASSPAWTKNTEAFF

d_gene: TRBD2
v_gene: TRBV5-1
abundance: .
len: 17
j_gene: TRBJ2-7
CDR3nt: TGCGCCAGCAGCATGAACCGGGGACTAGCGGATCCCTACGAGCAGTACTTC
CDR3aa: CASSMNRGLADPYEQYF

d_gene: .
v_gene: TRBV7-2
abundance: .
len: 14
j_gene: TRBJ2-5
CDR3nt: TGTGCCAGCAGCTCCTCCCGGGGAAGAGAGACCCAGTACTTC
CDR3aa: CASSSSRGRETQYF

d_gene: .
v_gene: TRBV5-8
abundance: .
len: 13
j_gene: TRBJ2-3
CDR3nt: TGTGCCAGCAGCACGGGGGTGGCAGATACGCAGTATTTT
CDR3aa: CASSTGVADTQYF

d_gene: .
v_gene: TRBV6-6
abundance: .
len: 16
j_gene: TRBJ1-5
CDR3nt: TGTGCCAGCACTAAGATGCTTCAGGGTACGAATCAGCCCCAGCATTTT
CDR3aa: CASTKMLQGTNQPQHF

d_gene: TRBD1
v_gene: TRBV5-6
abundance: .
len: 12
j_gene: TRBJ2-1
CDR3nt: TGTGCCAGCAGCTTGGGTGAGGGGGCCCAGTTCTTC
CDR3aa: CASSLGEGAQFF

d_gene: TRBD2
v_gene: TRBV28
abundance: once
len: 20
j_gene: TRBJ2-3
CDR3nt: TGTGCCAGCAGCCCACGATGGTATCAGCGGGGGAGAGCTAGCACAGATACGCAGTATTTT
CDR3aa: CASSPRWYQRGRASTDTQYF

d_gene: TRBD1
v_gene: TRBV10-1
abundance: .
len: 13
j_gene: TRBJ2-7
CDR3nt: TGCGCCAGCAGCCCCGGGACAGCCTACGAGCAGTACTTC
CDR3aa: CASSPGTAYEQYF

d_gene: .
v_gene: TRBV9
abundance: .
len: 16
j_gene: TRBJ1-4
CDR3nt: TGTGCCAGCAGCGTAGGGGCAGCCCAGCCCCATGAAAAACTGTTTTTT
CDR3aa: CASSVGAAQPHEKLFF

d_gene: .
v_gene: TRBV5-5
abundance: .
len: 13
j_gene: TRBJ2-7
CDR3nt: TGTGCCAGCAGCTGGGGGGTAACCTACGAGCAGTACTTC
CDR3aa: CASSWGVTYEQYF

d_gene: .
v_gene: TRBV5-1
abundance: .
len: 14
j_gene: TRBJ2-5
CDR3nt: TGCGCCAGCAGCCCAGGCATCAGGGAAGAGACCCAGTACTTC
CDR3aa: CASSPGIREETQYF

d_gene: .
v_gene: TRBV15
abundance: .
len: 19
j_gene: TRBJ2-6
CDR3nt: TGTGCCACCAGCAAATCCCCGAGCCTTCGAGGCTCTGGGGCCAACGTCCTGACTTTC
CDR3aa: CATSKSPSLRGSGANVLTF

d_gene: .
v_gene: TRBV19
abundance: once
len: 13
j_gene: TRBJ1-2
CDR3nt: TGTGCCACCAGCGGGGGAGCTAACTATGGCTACACCTTC
CDR3aa: CATSGGANYGYTF

d_gene: TRBD1
v_gene: TRBV7-2
abundance: .
len: 14
j_gene: TRBJ1-3
CDR3nt: TGTGCCAGCAGCATACAGGGGGCTGGAAACACCATATATTTT
CDR3aa: CASSIQGAGNTIYF

d_gene: .
v_gene: TRBV9
abundance: .
len: 12
j_gene: TRBJ2-1
CDR3nt: TGTGCCAGCAGTCCTATCCAGGGTGAGCAGTTCTTC
CDR3aa: CASSPIQGEQFF

d_gene: TRBD2
v_gene: TRBV30
abundance: once
len: 17
j_gene: TRBJ2-6
CDR3nt: TGTGCCTGGAGTCGAAGAGCGGGAGGGAATGGGGCCAACGTCCTGACTTTC
CDR3aa: CAWSRRAGGNGANVLTF

d_gene: TRBD1
v_gene: TRBV4-1
abundance: .
len: 19
j_gene: TRBJ2-6
CDR3nt: TGCGCCAGCAGCCAAGAGAAGGGACAGGGAATCTCTGGGGCCAACGTCCTGACTTTC
CDR3aa: CASSQEKGQGISGANVLTF

d_gene: .
v_gene: TRBV30
abundance: .
len: 13
j_gene: TRBJ2-1
CDR3nt: TGTGCCACCCTGCTTCGGGGCTACAATGAGCAGTTCTTC
CDR3aa: CATLLRGYNEQFF

d_gene: TRBD1
v_gene: TRBV7-3
abundance: once
len: 15
j_gene: TRBJ1-6
CDR3nt: TGTGCCAGCAGCGCGGGACAGGGTATGAATTCACCCCTCCACTTT
CDR3aa: CASSAGQGMNSPLHF

d_gene: .
v_gene: TRBV9
abundance: .
len: 15
j_gene: TRBJ1-4
CDR3nt: TGTGCCAGCAGCGTAATGGGGGAACCTAATGAAAAACTGTTTTTT
CDR3aa: CASSVMGEPNEKLFF

d_gene: .
v_gene: TRBV10-3
abundance: .
len: 15
j_gene: TRBJ1-5
CDR3nt: TGTGCCATCAGTGAGGGGGACCTGGGCCCCCAGCCCCAGCATTTT
CDR3aa: CAISEGDLGPQPQHF

d_gene: .
v_gene: TRBV5-5
abundance: .
len: 14
j_gene: TRBJ2-7
CDR3nt: TGTGCCAGCAGCTTGGGACTCGGTCTCTACGAGCAGTACTTC
CDR3aa: CASSLGLGLYEQYF

d_gene: TRBD2
v_gene: TRBV5-1
abundance: .
len: 14
j_gene: TRBJ2-3
CDR3nt: TGCGCCAGCAGCCAGACTAGCGGGTCGGATACGCAGTATTTT
CDR3aa: CASSQTSGSDTQYF

d_gene: TRBD1
v_gene: TRBV7-2
abundance: .
len: 16
j_gene: TRBJ1-1
CDR3nt: TGTGCCAGCAGCTTTCGACAGGGGGGATTGAACACTGAAGCTTTCTTT
CDR3aa: CASSFRQGGLNTEAFF

d_gene: TRBD1
v_gene: TRBV6-6
abundance: .
len: 14
j_gene: TRBJ2-3
CDR3nt: TGTGCCAGCACTATGGGACAGGGTACAGATACGCAGTATTTT
CDR3aa: CASTMGQGTDTQYF

d_gene: .
v_gene: TRBV19
abundance: .
len: 15
j_gene: TRBJ2-3
CDR3nt: TGTGCCAGTAGTATAGATAGCGGTCGCACAGATACGCAGTATTTT
CDR3aa: CASSIDSGRTDTQYF

d_gene: TRBD1
v_gene: TRBV6-5
abundance: .
len: 14
j_gene: TRBJ1-2
CDR3nt: TGTGCCAGCAGGCAGGGGGGACAGAACTATGGCTACACCTTC
CDR3aa: CASRQGGQNYGYTF